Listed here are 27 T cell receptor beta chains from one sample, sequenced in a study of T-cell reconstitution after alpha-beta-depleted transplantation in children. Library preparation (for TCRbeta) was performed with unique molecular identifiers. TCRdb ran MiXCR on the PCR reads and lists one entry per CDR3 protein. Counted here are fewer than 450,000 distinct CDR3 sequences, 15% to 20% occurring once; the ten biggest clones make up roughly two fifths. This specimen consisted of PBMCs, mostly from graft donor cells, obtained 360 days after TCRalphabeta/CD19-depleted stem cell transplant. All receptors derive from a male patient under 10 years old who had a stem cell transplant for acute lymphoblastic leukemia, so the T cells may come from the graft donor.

The CDR3 here is CASGPGHRYQETQYF. The CDR3 nucleotides read TGCGCCAGCGGGCCGGGACACAGGTACCAAGAGACCCAGTACTTC. The chain is built from TRBV5-1 and TRBJ2-5, with a weak D call TRBD1 (6 bases). Germline loops: CDR1 SGHRS, CDR2 YFSETQ. This CDR3 has 15 residues. V dropped 7 bases and J dropped 0 bases, with 16 bases sitting between them.

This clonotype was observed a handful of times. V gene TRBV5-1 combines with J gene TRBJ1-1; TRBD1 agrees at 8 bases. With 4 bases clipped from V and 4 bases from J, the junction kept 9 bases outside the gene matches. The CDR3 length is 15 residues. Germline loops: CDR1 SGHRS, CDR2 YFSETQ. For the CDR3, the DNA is TGCGCCAGCAGCCTAGACCAGGGGGCGAGCACTGAAGCTTTCTTT. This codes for CASSLDQGASTEAFF. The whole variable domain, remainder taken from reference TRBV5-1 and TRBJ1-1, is KAGVTQTPRYLIKTRGQQVTLSCSPISGHRSVSWYQQTPGQGLQFLFEYFSETQRNKGNFPGRFSGRQFSNSRSEMNVSTLELGDSALYLCASSLDQGASTEAFFGQGTRLTVV.

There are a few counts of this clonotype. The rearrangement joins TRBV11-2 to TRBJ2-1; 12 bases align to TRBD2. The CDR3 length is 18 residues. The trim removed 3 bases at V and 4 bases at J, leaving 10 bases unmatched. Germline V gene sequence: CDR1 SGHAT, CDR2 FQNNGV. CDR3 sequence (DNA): TGTGCCAGCAGCTTCCGGACTAGCGGGAATGCGCTATACAATGAGCAGTTCTTC. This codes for CASSFRTSGNALYNEQFF.

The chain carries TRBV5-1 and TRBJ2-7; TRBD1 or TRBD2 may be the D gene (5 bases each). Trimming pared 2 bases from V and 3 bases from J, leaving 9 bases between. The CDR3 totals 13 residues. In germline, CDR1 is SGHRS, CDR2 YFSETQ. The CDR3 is CASSFEGYYEQYF. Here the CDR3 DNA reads TGCGCCAGCAGCTTCGAGGGGTACTACGAGCAGTACTTC.

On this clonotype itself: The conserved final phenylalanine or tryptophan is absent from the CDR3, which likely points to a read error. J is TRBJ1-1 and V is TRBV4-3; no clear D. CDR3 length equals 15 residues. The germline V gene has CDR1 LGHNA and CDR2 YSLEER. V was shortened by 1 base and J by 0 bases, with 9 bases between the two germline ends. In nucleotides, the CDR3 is TGCGCCAGCAGCCAAGGGGTTGGACTGAACACTGAAGCTTTCTGT. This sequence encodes CASSQGVGLNTEAFC.

CDR3 protein: CASRGLAGVSEQFF. CDR3 nucleotides: TGCGCCAGCAGAGGACTAGCGGGAGTCAGTGAGCAGTTCTTC. This rearrangement joins TRBV5-1 to TRBJ2-1; 13 bases map to TRBD2. J lost 9 bases, V lost 5 bases, and 5 bases had no gene match. The germline V gene encodes CDR1 SGHRS and CDR2 YFSETQ. CDR3 length: 14 amino acids.

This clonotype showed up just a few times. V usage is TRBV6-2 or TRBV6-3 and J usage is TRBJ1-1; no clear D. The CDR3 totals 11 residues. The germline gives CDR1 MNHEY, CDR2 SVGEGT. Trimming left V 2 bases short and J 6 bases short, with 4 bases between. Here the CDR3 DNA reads TGTGCCAGCAGTTACCCCTCTGAAGCTTTCTTT. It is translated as CASSYPSEAFF.

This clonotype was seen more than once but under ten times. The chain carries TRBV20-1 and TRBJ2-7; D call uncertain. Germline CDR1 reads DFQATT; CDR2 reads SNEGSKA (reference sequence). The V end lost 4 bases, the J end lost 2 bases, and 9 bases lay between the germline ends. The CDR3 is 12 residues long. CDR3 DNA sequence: TGCAGTGCTACCAGTACCGCCTACGAGCAGTACTTC. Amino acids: CSATSTAYEQYF.

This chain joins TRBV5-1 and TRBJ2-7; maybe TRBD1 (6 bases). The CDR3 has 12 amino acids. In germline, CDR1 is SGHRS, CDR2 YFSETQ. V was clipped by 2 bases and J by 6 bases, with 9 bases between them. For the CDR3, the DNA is TGCGCCAGCAGCTTCGGACAGAGCGAGCAGTACTTC. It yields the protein CASSFGQSEQYF.

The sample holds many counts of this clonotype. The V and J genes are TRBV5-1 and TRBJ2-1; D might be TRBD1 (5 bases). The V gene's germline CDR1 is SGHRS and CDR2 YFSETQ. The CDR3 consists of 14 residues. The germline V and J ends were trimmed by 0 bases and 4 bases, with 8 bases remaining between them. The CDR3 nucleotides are TGCGCCAGCAGCTTGGAGGGGCCATACAATGAGCAGTTCTTC. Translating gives CASSLEGPYNEQFF.

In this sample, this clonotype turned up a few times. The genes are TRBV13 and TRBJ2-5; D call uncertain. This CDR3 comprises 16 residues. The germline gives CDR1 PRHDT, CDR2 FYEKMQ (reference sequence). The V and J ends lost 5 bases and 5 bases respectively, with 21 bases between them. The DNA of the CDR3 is TGTGCCAGCAGCCTCTCCCATCAGGTACCTCGGGAGACCCAGTACTTC. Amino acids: CASSLSHQVPRETQYF.

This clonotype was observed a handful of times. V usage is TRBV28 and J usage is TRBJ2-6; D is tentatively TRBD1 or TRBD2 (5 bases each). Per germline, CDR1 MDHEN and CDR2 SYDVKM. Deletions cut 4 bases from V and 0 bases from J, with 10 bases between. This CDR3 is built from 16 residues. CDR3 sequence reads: CASSSPGTSGANVLTF. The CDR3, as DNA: TGTGCCAGCAGTTCCCCGGGGACCTCTGGGGCCAACGTCCTGACTTTC.

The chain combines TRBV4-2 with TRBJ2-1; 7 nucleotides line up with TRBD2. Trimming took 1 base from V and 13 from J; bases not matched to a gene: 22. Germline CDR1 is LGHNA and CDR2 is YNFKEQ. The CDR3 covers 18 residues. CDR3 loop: CASSQGSRAGARAHLQFF. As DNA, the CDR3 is TGTGCCAGCAGCCAAGGGTCTAGGGCGGGAGCGAGGGCCCACCTCCAGTTCTTC.

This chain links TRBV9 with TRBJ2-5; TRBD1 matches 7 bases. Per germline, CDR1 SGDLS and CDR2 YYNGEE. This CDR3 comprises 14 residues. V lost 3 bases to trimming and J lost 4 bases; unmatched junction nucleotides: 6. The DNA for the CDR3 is TGTGCCAGCAGCGACGGACAGGACCTAGAGACCCAGTACTTC. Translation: CASSDGQDLETQYF.

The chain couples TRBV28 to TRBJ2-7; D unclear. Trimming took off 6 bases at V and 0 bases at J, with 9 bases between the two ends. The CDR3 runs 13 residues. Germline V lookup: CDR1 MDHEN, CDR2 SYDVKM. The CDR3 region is CASRFTSSYEQYF. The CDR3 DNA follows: TGTGCCAGCAGGTTCACGAGCTCCTACGAGCAGTACTTC.

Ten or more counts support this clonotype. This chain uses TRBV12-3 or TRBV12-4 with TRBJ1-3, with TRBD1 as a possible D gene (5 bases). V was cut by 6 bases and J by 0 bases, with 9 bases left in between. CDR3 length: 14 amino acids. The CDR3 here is CASSLTVSGNTIYF. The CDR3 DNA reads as TGTGCCAGCAGCCTGACAGTCTCTGGAAACACCATATATTTT.

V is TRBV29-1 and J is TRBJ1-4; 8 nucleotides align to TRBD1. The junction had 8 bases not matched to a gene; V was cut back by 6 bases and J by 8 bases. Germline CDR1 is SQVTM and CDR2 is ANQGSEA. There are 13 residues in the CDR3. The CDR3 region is CSVLPWTGEKLFF. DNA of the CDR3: TGCAGCGTACTACCGTGGACAGGGGAAAAACTGTTTTTT.

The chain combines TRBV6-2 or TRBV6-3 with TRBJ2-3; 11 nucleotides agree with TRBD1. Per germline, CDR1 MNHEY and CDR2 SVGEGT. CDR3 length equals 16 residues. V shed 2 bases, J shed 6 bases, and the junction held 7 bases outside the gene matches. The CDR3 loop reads CASSYAGQGAWDTQYF. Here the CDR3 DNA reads TGTGCCAGCAGTTACGCCGGACAGGGGGCCTGGGATACGCAGTATTTT.

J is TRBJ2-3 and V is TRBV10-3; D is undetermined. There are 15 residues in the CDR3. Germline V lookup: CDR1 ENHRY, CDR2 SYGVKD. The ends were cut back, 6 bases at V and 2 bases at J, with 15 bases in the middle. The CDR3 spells CAISLQGANTDTQYF. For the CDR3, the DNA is TGTGCCATCAGCCTACAAGGCGCCAACACAGATACGCAGTATTTT.

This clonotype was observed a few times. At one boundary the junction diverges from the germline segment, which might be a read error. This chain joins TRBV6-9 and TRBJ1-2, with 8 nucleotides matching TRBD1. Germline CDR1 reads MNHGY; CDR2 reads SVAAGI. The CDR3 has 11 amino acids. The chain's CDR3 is CARKRRRTGTF. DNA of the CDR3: TGTGCCAGGAAACGCCGTCGGACAGGGACTTTC.

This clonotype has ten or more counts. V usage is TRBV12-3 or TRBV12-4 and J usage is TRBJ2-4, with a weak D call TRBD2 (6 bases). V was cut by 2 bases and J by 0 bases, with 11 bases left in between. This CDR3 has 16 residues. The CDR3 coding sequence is TGTGCCAGCAGTTTAATAGCGGCCCTAGCCAAAAACATTCAGTACTTC. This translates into CASSLIAALAKNIQYF.

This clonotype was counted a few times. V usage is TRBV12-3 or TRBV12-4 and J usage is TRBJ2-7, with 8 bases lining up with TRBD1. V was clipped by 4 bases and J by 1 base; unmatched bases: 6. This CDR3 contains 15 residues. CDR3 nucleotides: TGTGCCAGCAGTTGGGCAGGGGGCTCGTCCTACGAGCAGTACTTC. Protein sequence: CASSWAGGSSYEQYF.

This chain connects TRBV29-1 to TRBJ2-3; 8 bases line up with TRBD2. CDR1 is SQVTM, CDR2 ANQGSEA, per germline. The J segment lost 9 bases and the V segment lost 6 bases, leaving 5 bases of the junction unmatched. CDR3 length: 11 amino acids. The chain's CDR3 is CSVPLAGTQYF. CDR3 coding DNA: TGCAGCGTGCCCCTAGCGGGCACGCAGTATTTT.

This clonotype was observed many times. The CDR3 here is CASSYTLSTDTQYF. The CDR3 DNA follows: TGTGCCAGCAGTTACACCCTTAGCACAGATACGCAGTATTTT. This chain uses TRBV12-3 or TRBV12-4 with TRBJ2-3, with D unclear. Trimming pared 4 bases from V and 0 bases from J, leaving 8 bases between. The length of the CDR3 is 14 residues.

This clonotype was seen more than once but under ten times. The CDR3 region has the DNA TGTGCCAGCAGCTTAGATCGACCTAGGGGTGGGTCCTACGAGCAGTACTTC. This codes for CASSLDRPRGGSYEQYF. The chain links TRBV11-2 to TRBJ2-7; TRBD1 might be the D (5 bases). The germline gives CDR1 SGHAT, CDR2 FQNNGV. This CDR3 has 17 residues. V was clipped by 0 bases and J by 1 base, with 16 bases between them.

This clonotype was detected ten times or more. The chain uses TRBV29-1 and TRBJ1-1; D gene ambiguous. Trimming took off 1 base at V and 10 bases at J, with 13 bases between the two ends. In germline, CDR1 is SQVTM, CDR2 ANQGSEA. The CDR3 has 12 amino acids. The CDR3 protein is CSVEGEGNRAFF. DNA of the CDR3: TGCAGCGTTGAAGGTGAGGGCAACCGAGCTTTCTTT.

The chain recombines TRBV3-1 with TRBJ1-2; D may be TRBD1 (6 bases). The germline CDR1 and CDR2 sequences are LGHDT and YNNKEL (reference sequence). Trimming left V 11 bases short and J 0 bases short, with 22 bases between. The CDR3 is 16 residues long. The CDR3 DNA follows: TGTGCCTCCTGCCAATGGACAGCGCCCACTAACTATGGCTACACCTTC. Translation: CASCQWTAPTNYGYTF.